These 32 T cell receptor beta chains were all obtained from the same sample, sequenced in a study of regulatory T cells in long-lasting Graves disease. Time point: persistent/refractory GD, antithyroid drugs over 5 years with positive TRAb. PBMC-extracted RNA yielded the TCR library. Arm-PCR with iRepertoire HTBI primers amplified the CDR3 regions for these TCR beta libraries. TCRdb reprocessed the multiplex PCR reads with MiXCR, giving one entry per CDR3 protein. This table has around 510,000 distinct CDR3 sequences, 20% to 25% appearing once. The source material was peripheral blood mononuclear cells (PBMCs), sampled when the disease was refractory, from a patient treated with antithyroid drugs. All receptors come from a female donor with Graves disease.

A few counts support this clonotype. The rearrangement joins TRBV19 to TRBJ2-2; D is unclear. V lost 3 bases and J 5 bases, leaving 13 bases between the germline ends. This CDR3 has 15 residues. From germline, CDR1 is LNHDA and CDR2 SQIVND (reference sequence). CDR3 nucleotides: TGTGCCAGTAGTATCCATCCCCTCACGACCGGGGAGCTGTTTTTT. Protein product: CASSIHPLTTGELFF.

This clonotype was observed a few times. V is TRBV19 and J is TRBJ2-7; the D gene is possibly TRBD1 (6 bases). V lost 3 bases and J lost 0, with 12 bases in between. Germline lookup yields CDR1 LNHDA and CDR2 SQIVND (reference sequence). The CDR3 extends over 15 amino acids. CDR3 coding DNA: TGTGCCAGTAGTATCAACCGGGACATCTCCTACGAGCAGTACTTC. It is translated as CASSINRDISYEQYF. Based on the CDR3 plus reference TRBV19 and TRBJ2-7, the full variable domain is DGGITQSPKYLFRKEGQNVTLSCEQNLNHDAMYWYRQDPGQGLRLIYYSQIVNDFQKGDIAEGYSVSREKKESFPLTVTSAQKNPTAFYLCASSINRDISYEQYFGPGTRLTVT.

V gene TRBV7-8 combines with J gene TRBJ1-3, with 9 bases lining up with TRBD1. The germline gives CDR1 SGHVS, CDR2 FQNEAQ. This CDR3 has 16 residues. V lost 2 bases, J lost 7 bases, and 9 bases stayed unmatched. The CDR3 sequence is CASSLRFRDRANTIYF. The DNA for the CDR3 is TGTGCCAGCAGCTTACGGTTCCGGGACAGGGCCAACACCATATATTTT.

As for this clonotype: A single base separates this from a much larger clone, so it may be a read error. No conserved phenylalanine or tryptophan is present at the end of the CDR3, so a read error is the likely explanation. J is TRBJ2-7 and V is TRBV12-3 or TRBV12-4; 7 bases line up with TRBD2. The CDR3 totals 13 residues. J was trimmed by 2 bases and V by 5 bases; bases with no gene match: 3. CDR3 in amino acids: CASSRGVTYEQYS. The CDR3 DNA sequence: TGTGCCAGCAGTCGGGGGGTTACCTACGAGCAGTACTCC.

This clonotype was recorded many times. V usage is TRBV12-3 or TRBV12-4 and J usage is TRBJ2-5; a possible D gene is TRBD2 (5 bases). The length of the CDR3 is 15 residues. With 3 bases removed from V and 0 bases from J, the gap between germline ends came to 11 bases. The CDR3 sequence is CASSFPSGHQETQYF. In nucleotides, the CDR3 is TGTGCCAGCAGTTTCCCGAGCGGCCACCAAGAGACCCAGTACTTC.

The gene calls are TRBV19 and TRBJ1-1; tentative D call: TRBD1 (5 bases). Germline V lookup: CDR1 LNHDA, CDR2 SQIVND (reference sequence). V lost 5 bases and J 0 bases, leaving 13 bases between the germline ends. This CDR3 comprises 15 residues. The CDR3 DNA sequence: TGTGCCAGTAGTGTACTTAGGGGCGTGAACACTGAAGCTTTCTTT. It encodes CASSVLRGVNTEAFF.

Ten or more counts support this clonotype. This chain connects TRBV7-3 to TRBJ1-2; no definite D call. CDR1 and CDR2 from the germline V gene are SGHTA and FQGTGA. This CDR3 region has 14 residues. V was trimmed by 5 bases and J by 2 bases, leaving 12 bases between them. The CDR3 region is CASSPSGGNYGYTF. CDR3 in DNA: TGTGCCAGCAGCCCATCGGGAGGGAACTATGGCTACACCTTC.

This clonotype was counted many times. V is TRBV28 and J is TRBJ2-5; 8 bases map to TRBD1. Trimming cost V 3 bases and J 5 bases; bases outside gene matches: 11. This CDR3 comprises 16 residues. Germline CDR1 reads MDHEN; CDR2 reads SYDVKM. The CDR3 DNA sequence: TGTGCCAGCAGTTTCTCCCCAGACAGGGGCCATGAGACCCAGTACTTC. Translation gives CASSFSPDRGHETQYF.

Ten or more counts support this clonotype. The chain has TRBV2 and TRBJ2-5, with TRBD1 matching 7 bases. This CDR3 contains 15 residues. Germline assignment: CDR1 SNHLY and CDR2 FYNNEI. The J segment lost 1 base and the V segment lost 0 bases, leaving 2 bases of the junction unmatched. CDR3 DNA: TGTGCCAGCAGTGAAGCGTGGGACAGCCAAGAGACCCAGTACTTC. This codes for CASSEAWDSQETQYF.

With regard to this clonotype: The junction departs from germline at one end; a sequencing error may be responsible. This chain uses TRBV28 with TRBJ2-5, with a tentative D call TRBD2 (6 bases). This CDR3 spans 13 amino acids. Germline V lookup: CDR1 MDHEN, CDR2 SYDVKM. The CDR3 DNA reads TGTGCCAGCAGTCTCGGGACTCTTGGTAAAAAGTCCTTC. It codes for CASSLGTLGKKSF. The variable domain in full, with the rest retrieved from reference TRBV28 and TRBJ2-5, is DVKVTQSSRYLVKRTGEKVFLECVQDMDHENMFWYRQDPGLGLRLIYFSYDVKMKEKGDIPEGYSVSREKKERFSLILESASTNQTSMYLCASSLGTLGKKSFGPGTRLLVL.

The sample holds many counts of this clonotype. The chain recombines TRBV19 with TRBJ1-5; D unclear. Per germline, CDR1 LNHDA and CDR2 SQIVND (reference sequence). This CDR3 region has 14 residues. Trimming left V 3 bases short and J 3 bases short, with 9 bases between. The CDR3 is CASSISDFNQPQHF. The CDR3, as DNA: TGTGCCAGTAGTATTTCAGATTTCAATCAGCCCCAGCATTTT.

The sample holds many counts of this clonotype. The chain recombines TRBV20-1 with TRBJ1-6; D is uncertain. CDR3 length: 17 residues. Trimming removed 1 base at V and 5 bases at J, with 18 bases between. Germline loops: CDR1 DFQATT, CDR2 SNEGSKA (reference sequence). The CDR3 loop reads CSARASGSLNHNSPLHF. DNA for the CDR3: TGCAGTGCTAGAGCGTCCGGATCCTTGAACCATAATTCACCCCTCCACTTT.

This clonotype turned up a few times. Its ends do not fully match the called genes, so a read error is possible. CDR3 DNA sequence: TGTGCCAGCAGCTTAGGACAGGGGACTTCCCATGAGCAGTTCTTC. Amino acid sequence: CASSLGQGTSHEQFF. The V call is TRBV12-3 or TRBV12-4, the J call TRBJ2-1; 9 positions match TRBD1. This CDR3 comprises 15 residues.

There are many counts of this clonotype. The chain couples TRBV2 to TRBJ2-7; 8 nucleotides agree with TRBD1. Germline V CDR1 and CDR2: SNHLY, FYNNEI. V lost 9 bases, J lost 5 bases, and 12 bases stayed unmatched. The CDR3 is made up of 14 amino acids. Here the CDR3 DNA reads TGTGCCAGTTTTAACGGACAGGGAATCCACGAGCAGTACTTC. Its translation is CASFNGQGIHEQYF.

This clonotype was found many times. J is TRBJ2-7 and V is TRBV28; D is perhaps TRBD2 (5 bases). The CDR3 runs to 15 residues. Germline CDR1 is MDHEN and CDR2 is SYDVKM. V was trimmed by 6 bases and J by 3 bases, leaving 18 bases between them. The DNA for the CDR3 is TGTGCCAGCAGGGGATCATCTGGGAGAGGCTACGAGCAGTACTTC. Translation: CASRGSSGRGYEQYF. The full variable domain, rest sourced from reference TRBV28 and TRBJ2-7, is DVKVTQSSRYLVKRTGEKVFLECVQDMDHENMFWYRQDPGLGLRLIYFSYDVKMKEKGDIPEGYSVSREKKERFSLILESASTNQTSMYLCASRGSSGRGYEQYFGPGTRLTVT.

The chain carries TRBV9 and TRBJ2-4; the D gene could be TRBD1 or TRBD2 (6 bases each). CDR1 is SGDLS, CDR2 YYNGEE, per germline. Trimming cost V 3 bases and J 10 bases, with 14 bases left between them. This CDR3 spans 13 amino acids. DNA of the CDR3: TGTGCCAGCAGCGAAGGGGGGATTGGTATTCAGTACTTC. This translates into CASSEGGIGIQYF.

This clonotype has a count of ten or more. V gene TRBV7-3 combines with J gene TRBJ1-4; 7 bases are shared with TRBD1. Trimming removed 8 bases from V and 5 bases from J; junction bases left unmatched: 11. CDR1 is SGHTA, CDR2 FQGTGA, per germline. The CDR3 loop spans 15 amino acids. The CDR3 nucleotides read TGTGCCAGCCCACCCTTGGGACAGTGGAATGAAAAACTGTTTTTT. Amino acid sequence: CASPPLGQWNEKLFF.

This clonotype showed up many times. The chain employs TRBV6-2 or TRBV6-3 and TRBJ2-7, with TRBD1 as a possible D gene (6 bases). V gave up 6 bases and J gave up 2 bases, with 17 bases separating them. The CDR3 covers 15 residues. CDR1 is MNHEY, CDR2 SVGEGT, per germline. The CDR3 nucleotides read TGTGCCAGCAGCCCAGGACAGACCGTTGCCTACGAGCAGTACTTC. Protein sequence: CASSPGQTVAYEQYF.

The chain couples TRBV19 to TRBJ1-1; unclear D gene. CDR3 length equals 13 residues. Trimming shortened V by 7 bases and J by 5 bases, and 14 bases separated the two germline ends. Germline V lookup: CDR1 LNHDA, CDR2 SQIVND (reference sequence). The CDR3 loop reads CASNTGLSTEAFF. The CDR3 DNA follows: TGTGCCAGTAACACGGGGTTAAGTACTGAAGCTTTCTTT.

As to this clonotype: This may arise from a read error, as a much more abundant clone is one base away. The chain is built from TRBV5-5 and TRBJ1-4; 7 nucleotides match TRBD1. There are 14 residues in the CDR3. CDR1 is SGHKS and CDR2 is YYEKEE in the germline V gene (reference sequence). As DNA, the CDR3 is TGTGCCAGCAGCGAGGGGGCGGCTAATGGAAAACTGTTTTTT. It encodes CASSEGAANGKLFF.

This clonotype has only a few counts. The J gene is TRBJ2-7, the V gene TRBV7-6; a weak D match, TRBD2 (6 bases). Trimming pared 5 bases from V and 2 bases from J, leaving 13 bases between. Germline assignment: CDR1 SGHVS and CDR2 FNYEAQ. The CDR3 consists of 14 residues. CDR3 bases: TGTGCCAGCAGCCCCGCATGGGAGGCCTACGAGCAGTACTTC. Protein: CASSPAWEAYEQYF.

This clonotype was picked up a small number of times. V usage is TRBV29-1 and J usage is TRBJ2-7; 10 bases align to TRBD2. Germline V gene lookup returns CDR1 SQVTM and CDR2 ANQGSEA. The CDR3 totals 14 residues. V lost 7 bases to trimming and J lost 3 bases; unmatched junction nucleotides: 9. Here the CDR3 DNA reads TGCAGCGCCCTAGGGGCTAGCGGGAGCTACGAGCAGTACTTC. As protein: CSALGASGSYEQYF.

A few counts support this clonotype. This sequence joins TRBV12-3 or TRBV12-4 and TRBJ2-7; weak D call: TRBD1 (6 bases). V gave up 8 bases and J gave up 3 bases, with 17 bases separating them. This CDR3 region has 14 residues. The CDR3 here is CASGIRGSNYEQYF. DNA for the CDR3: TGTGCCAGCGGTATCAGGGGTAGTAACTACGAGCAGTACTTC.

This clonotype was found many times. V usage is TRBV28 and J usage is TRBJ2-5; no reliable D call. Trimming took 6 bases from V and 1 from J, leaving 6 bases between them. Per the germline V gene, CDR1 is MDHEN and CDR2 is SYDVKM. CDR3 length equals 12 residues. CDR3 sequence (DNA): TGTGCCAGCAGCCAAGCCCAAGAGACCCAGTACTTC. Residues: CASSQAQETQYF.

This sequence joins TRBV6-5 and TRBJ2-5; tentative D call: TRBD2 (6 bases). The CDR3 length is 16 residues. V lost 2 bases to trimming and J lost 2 bases, with 15 bases between them. Germline CDR1 MNHEY, CDR2 SVGAGI. CDR3 residues: CASSYVSGRLQETQYF. The CDR3 bases are TGTGCCAGCAGTTACGTTAGCGGTCGACTTCAAGAGACCCAGTACTTC.

Turning to this clonotype: A read error is likely here: a far larger clone is one base away. The chain employs TRBV27 and TRBJ2-7; 11 positions match TRBD1. This CDR3 is 14 amino acids long. The V gene end was trimmed by 5 bases and the J gene end by 2 bases; junction bases not matched to a gene: 2. Germline lookup yields CDR1 MNHEY and CDR2 SMNVEV (reference sequence). The CDR3, as DNA: TGTGCCAGCAGTGGGACAGGGGGGACCTACGAGCAGTACTTC. This codes for CASSGTGGTYEQYF.

This rearrangement joins TRBV29-1 to TRBJ2-3; 8 nucleotides line up with TRBD2. After removal of 4 bases from V and 3 bases from J, the junction contained 15 bases not matched to a gene. There are 17 residues in the CDR3. Per the germline V gene, CDR1 is SQVTM and CDR2 is ANQGSEA. CDR3 nucleotide sequence: TGCAGCGTTGCCTCGGCTAGGGGAGCGGGAGTGACAGATACGCAGTATTTT. This codes for CSVASARGAGVTDTQYF.

The table lists this clonotype with many counts. This rearrangement joins TRBV28 to TRBJ2-5, with D possibly matching TRBD2 (5 bases). Between the trimmed V and J ends, which lost 7 bases and 7 bases, there was a span of 13 bases. This CDR3 has 12 residues. CDR1 MDHEN and CDR2 SYDVKM come from the germline V gene. Written as DNA, the CDR3 is TGTGCCAGCACCAATAGCGCGGGGACCCAGTACTTC. This translates into CASTNSAGTQYF.

This clonotype was seen at least ten times. The chain has TRBV6-1 and TRBJ2-7; D gene uncertain. Trimming stripped 6 bases from V and 2 bases from J, with 14 bases between. The CDR3 runs 14 residues. Germline loops: CDR1 MNHNS, CDR2 SASEGT. For the CDR3, the DNA is TGTGCCAGCAGGAAGGACCTCCGAACCTACGAGCAGTACTTC. It codes for CASRKDLRTYEQYF.

This chain links TRBV6-1 with TRBJ1-1; D is ambiguous. Germline V gene sequence: CDR1 MNHNS, CDR2 SASEGT. This CDR3 is 14 amino acids long. The V and J ends lost 1 base and 6 bases respectively, with 12 bases between them. The chain's CDR3 is CASSEVFLGAEAFF. CDR3 nucleotides: TGTGCCAGCAGTGAAGTCTTTTTGGGCGCTGAAGCTTTCTTT.

The chain links TRBV18 to TRBJ2-7; 7 nucleotides match TRBD2. Germline values: CDR1 KGHSH, CDR2 LQKENI. The CDR3 runs to 12 residues. The V segment lost 3 bases and the J segment 9 bases; nucleotides outside the gene matches: 5. In DNA form, the CDR3 reads TGTGCCAGCTCACCTGGACTAGACCTGCAGTACTTC. Its translation: CASSPGLDLQYF.

This clonotype was seen ten or more times. In DNA form, the CDR3 reads TGTGCCAGCCGGTACTACAAGGGCGAGCAGTACTTC. This encodes CASRYYKGEQYF. The gene calls are TRBV6-5 and TRBJ2-7; unclear D gene. CDR3 length: 12 residues. V was cut by 8 bases and J by 6 bases, with 14 bases left in between. Germline V gives CDR1 MNHEY, CDR2 SVGAGI.